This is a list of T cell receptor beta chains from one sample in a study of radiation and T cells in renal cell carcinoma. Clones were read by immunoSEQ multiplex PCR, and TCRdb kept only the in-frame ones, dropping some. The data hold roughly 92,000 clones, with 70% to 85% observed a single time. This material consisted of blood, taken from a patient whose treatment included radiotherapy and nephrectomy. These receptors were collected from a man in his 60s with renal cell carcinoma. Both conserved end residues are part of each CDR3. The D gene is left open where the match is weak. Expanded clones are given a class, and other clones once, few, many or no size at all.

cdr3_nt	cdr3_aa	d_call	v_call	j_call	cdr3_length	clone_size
TGTGCCAGTAGTATAGTCCGGGAGCTCCCCCCCGATACGCAGTATTTT	CASSIVRELPPDTQYF	.	TRBV19	TRBJ2-3	16	many
TGCGCCAGCAGCTTGGACGGTAAGGGCCCCTACGAGCAGTACTTC	CASSLDGKGPYEQYF	.	TRBV5-1	TRBJ2-7	15	few
TGCGCCAGCAGCTTGGAAGGGACCGGAGGCTATGGCTACACCTTC	CASSLEGTGGYGYTF	.	TRBV5-1	TRBJ1-2	15	.
TGCGCCAGCAGCTTCTACAGGGGGAGAACCACTGAAGCTTTCTTT	CASSFYRGRTTEAFF	TRBD1	TRBV5-1	TRBJ1-1	15	.
TGTGCCAGCAGTGGGGGGGGGTTAGCCCTCTACGAGCAGTACTTC	CASSGGGLALYEQYF	TRBD2	TRBV25-1	TRBJ2-7	15	.
TGTGCCAGCGAGGACTGGAATCAGCCCCAGCATTTT	CASEDWNQPQHF	.	TRBV28	TRBJ1-5	12	.
TGTGCCAGCAGCCAGGGCCGGGACGTAAGGAGAAAACTGTTTTTT	CASSQGRDVRRKLFF	.	TRBV4-2	TRBJ1-4	15	once
TGTGCCAGCAGTGAATACGGCACCTACGAGCAGTACTTC	CASSEYGTYEQYF	.	TRBV6-1	TRBJ2-7	13	few
TGCAGTGCTAGTCGGGGTAGGGAGCAGTACTTC	CSASRGREQYF	.	TRBV20-1	TRBJ2-7	11	.
TGTGCCAGCAGTTATGTGACTAGCGGGGCGTACGAGCAGTACTTC	CASSYVTSGAYEQYF	TRBD2	TRBV6-5	TRBJ2-7	15	.
TGTGCCAGCAGTCGGGAACTGGACCGACTAAGTGAGACCCAGTACTTC	CASSRELDRLSETQYF	.	TRBV27	TRBJ2-5	16	.
TGCGCCAGCAGTGAGTCGACAAAAGGCCCTGGAAACACCATATATTTT	CASSESTKGPGNTIYF	.	TRBV10-2	TRBJ1-3	16	few
TGTGCCAGCAGCCCAACAGGGTACAATGAGCAGTTCTTC	CASSPTGYNEQFF	.	TRBV5-4	TRBJ2-1	13	.
TGTGCCAGCAGGCAGGGGGCCACAGATACGCAGTATTTT	CASRQGATDTQYF	TRBD1	TRBV25-1	TRBJ2-3	13	.
TGTGCCAGCAGCTTAGCGGTGGGCGGGGAGCAGTACTTC	CASSLAVGGEQYF	.	TRBV7-7	TRBJ2-7	13	.
TGTGCCAGCCGGGGTGAAAATATACACAATGAGCAGTTCTTC	CASRGENIHNEQFF	.	TRBV18	TRBJ2-1	14	.
TGCAGTGCTAGGGAGACCGGGGAGCTGTTTTTT	CSARETGELFF	.	TRBV20-1	TRBJ2-2	11	.
TGCGCCAGCAGTGAGACCCTTGGCCCAACGAGCTCCTACAATGAGCAGTTCTTC	CASSETLGPTSSYNEQFF	.	TRBV10-1	TRBJ2-1	18	.
TGTGCCAGCAGCCAAGATCGGACTAGCGGGAGACTCCGATCAAATGAGCAGTTCTTC	CASSQDRTSGRLRSNEQFF	TRBD2	TRBV4-2	TRBJ2-1	19	.
TGTGCCAGCAGTTACTCCAGACAGGGTAGCTCCTACGAGCAGTACTTC	CASSYSRQGSSYEQYF	TRBD1	TRBV6-6	TRBJ2-7	16	.
TGTGCCAGCAGTTCAGGAATCGGGACTGAAGCTTTCTTT	CASSSGIGTEAFF	.	TRBV6-6	TRBJ1-1	13	few
TGTGCCAGCTCTCCTGGGAGCAGGGGTTGGACAGATACGCAGTATTTT	CASSPGSRGWTDTQYF	.	TRBV18	TRBJ2-3	16	.
TGCGCCAGCAGCCCTGGCGGGCTCTATGGCTACACCTTC	CASSPGGLYGYTF	.	TRBV5-1	TRBJ1-2	13	.
TGTGCCAGTAGTATAAAACAAAAAGAGACCCAGTACTTC	CASSIKQKETQYF	.	TRBV19	TRBJ2-5	13	.
TGTGCCAGCAGTTTGGCCATAACGTGGGGGGACGAGCAGTACTTC	CASSLAITWGDEQYF	.	TRBV28	TRBJ2-7	15	.
TGTGCCTGGACGGATCCGTCTGGGGCCAACGTCCTGACTTTC	CAWTDPSGANVLTF	.	TRBV30	TRBJ2-6	14	.
TGTGCCAGCTCTCGTAGCGGGAGGGAATACACCCGTTCCTACTCCTACGAGCAGTACTTC	CASSRSGREYTRSYSYEQYF	TRBD2	TRBV18	TRBJ2-7	20	.
TGTGCCAGCAGCCGAAAGGCTAGCGGTTACAATGAGCAGTTCTTC	CASSRKASGYNEQFF	TRBD2	TRBV6-4	TRBJ2-1	15	.
TGTGCCAGCAGCTTAGGACTGGCGGGAGGGAGAGAGACCCAGTACTTC	CASSLGLAGGRETQYF	TRBD2	TRBV7-2	TRBJ2-5	16	.
TGTGCCAGCAGCTTCGCGCTGCCTAACTATGGCTACACCTTC	CASSFALPNYGYTF	.	TRBV7-9	TRBJ1-2	14	.
TGTGCCAGCACTATTGGGAAGGGAAACACCATATATTTT	CASTIGKGNTIYF	.	TRBV7-6	TRBJ1-3	13	.
TGTGCCAGCAGCTTAAATTGGTTGAACACTGAAGCTTTCTTT	CASSLNWLNTEAFF	.	TRBV11-2	TRBJ1-1	14	.
TGCAGTGCTGGACGGGACGTCGCGGCTTTCTTT	CSAGRDVAAFF	.	TRBV20-1	TRBJ1-1	11	.
TGCGCCAGCAAGGAGGGGGCAGGGGGCTCCTACGAGCAGTACTTC	CASKEGAGGSYEQYF	.	TRBV10-2	TRBJ2-7	15	.
TGTGCCAGCAGATTCGGACAGGCCGTCTACGAGCAGTACTTC	CASRFGQAVYEQYF	TRBD1	TRBV2	TRBJ2-7	14	few
TGTGCCAGTAGTATCCCGGGACTAGCGGTTGCAAATGAGCAGTTCTTC	CASSIPGLAVANEQFF	TRBD2	TRBV19	TRBJ2-1	16	few
TGTGCCAGCAGCCCCGGGACTAGCGGAAACAATGAGCAGTTCTTC	CASSPGTSGNNEQFF	TRBD2	TRBV11-3	TRBJ2-1	15	few
TGTGCCAGCAAGTTCCAGCGACAAGAGACCCAGTACTTC	CASKFQRQETQYF	.	TRBV28	TRBJ2-5	13	.
TGCAGCGTCTCCCCTCCGGGACAGGGGAGCTATGGCTACACCTTC	CSVSPPGQGSYGYTF	TRBD1	TRBV29-1	TRBJ1-2	15	.
TGCAGCGTTTTCCTAGCGGGAGGGAAATCTAGCACAGATACGCAGTATTTT	CSVFLAGGKSSTDTQYF	TRBD2	TRBV29-1	TRBJ2-3	17	.
TGTGCCACCACGACAAGCATTACAGGGACTAGCGGGAGCCGGGGGGAGCAGTACTTC	CATTTSITGTSGSRGEQYF	TRBD2	TRBV10-3	TRBJ2-7	19	.
TGTGCCAGCAGCTTTGGATCTGCTAATGAAAAACTGTTTTTT	CASSFGSANEKLFF	.	TRBV9	TRBJ1-4	14	.
TGTGCCAGCAGTGAACCGGAGACCCAGTACTTC	CASSEPETQYF	.	TRBV6-1	TRBJ2-5	11	.
TGCGCCAGCAGCTCCCAGGCCCGAGGGGATGAAAAACTGTTTTTT	CASSSQARGDEKLFF	.	TRBV4-1	TRBJ1-4	15	.
TGTGCCAGCAACCCCCTCGGAGGGGGCGGGAACCAGCCCCAGCATTTT	CASNPLGGGGNQPQHF	TRBD1	TRBV7-8	TRBJ1-5	16	.
TGTGCCAGCAGCGCTACCTACGAGCAGTACTTC	CASSATYEQYF	.	TRBV2	TRBJ2-7	11	.
TGCGCCAGCAGCCAAGGGGACAGGGGCATAGGGCCCCAGCATTTT	CASSQGDRGIGPQHF	TRBD1	TRBV4-1	TRBJ1-5	15	.